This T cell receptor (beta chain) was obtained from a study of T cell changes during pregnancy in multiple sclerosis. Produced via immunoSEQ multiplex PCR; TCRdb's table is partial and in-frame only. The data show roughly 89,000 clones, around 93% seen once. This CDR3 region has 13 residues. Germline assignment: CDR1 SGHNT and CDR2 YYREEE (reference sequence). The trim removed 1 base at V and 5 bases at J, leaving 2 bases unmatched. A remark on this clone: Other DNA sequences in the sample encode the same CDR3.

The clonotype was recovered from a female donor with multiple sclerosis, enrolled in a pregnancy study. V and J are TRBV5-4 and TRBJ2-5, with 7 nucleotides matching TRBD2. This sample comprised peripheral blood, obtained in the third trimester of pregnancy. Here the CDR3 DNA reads TGTGCCAGCAGCTTGCGGGGAGGGGAGACCCAGTACTTC. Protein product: CASSLRGGETQYF.